The 24 T cell receptor beta chains below come from one sample, sequenced in a study of T cell changes during pregnancy in multiple sclerosis. Clones were read by immunoSEQ multiplex PCR, and TCRdb kept only the in-frame ones, dropping some. Here the sample spans around 85,000 clones, approximately 90% being singletons. Sequenced material: PBMCs, taken in the first trimester of pregnancy. The receptors derive from a female donor in good health, serving as a control in a pregnancy study. Some clones in this sample may be carry-over from other donors' samples.

This chain uses TRBV4-1 with TRBJ2-3; TRBD1 is a possible D gene (6 bases). Germline CDR1 MGHRA, CDR2 YSYEKL. This CDR3 contains 15 residues. Trimming pared 0 bases from V and 4 bases from J, leaving 11 bases between. The CDR3 is CASSQESTGPDTQYF. CDR3 in DNA: TGCGCCAGCAGCCAAGAATCAACAGGGCCAGATACGCAGTATTTT.

The rearrangement links TRBV5-1 to TRBJ1-5, with TRBD1 identical over 7 bases. CDR1 is SGHRS and CDR2 is YFSETQ in the germline V gene. The V and J ends lost 3 bases and 2 bases, in that order; junction bases with no gene match: 8. The CDR3 consists of 16 residues. CDR3 protein: CASSSGPGTGNQPQHF. Written as DNA, the CDR3 is TGCGCCAGCAGCTCCGGCCCCGGGACAGGCAATCAGCCCCAGCATTTT.

CDR3 bases: TGTGCCAGCAGCTCTTGGACAGGGCCATCCTACGAGCAGTACTTC. This gives the protein CASSSWTGPSYEQYF. The chain couples TRBV11-3 to TRBJ2-7, with TRBD1 matching 8 bases. In germline, CDR1 is SGHNT, CDR2 YENEEA. The CDR3 is 15 residues long. V dropped 4 bases and J dropped 1; count of bases not matched to a gene: 6. The entire variable domain, with the rest obtained from reference TRBV11-3 and TRBJ2-7, is as follows: EAGVVQSPRYKIIEKKQPVAFWCNPISGHNTLYWYLQNLGQGPELLIRYENEEAVDDSQLPKDRFSAERLKGVDSTLKIQPAELGDSAVYLCASSSWTGPSYEQYFGPGTRLTVT.

This sequence joins TRBV2 and TRBJ1-5, with TRBD1 matching 9 bases. The CDR3 runs 15 residues. Germline assignment: CDR1 SNHLY and CDR2 FYNNEI. With V trimmed by 6 bases and J by 0 bases, 3 bases remained unmatched. CDR3 DNA: TGTGCCAGCAGAGAGGACAGGGGTAGCAATCAGCCCCAGCATTTT. Its translation: CASREDRGSNQPQHF.

This chain connects TRBV4-3 to TRBJ2-7, with D unclear. Germline V gene sequence: CDR1 LGHNA, CDR2 YSLEER. Trimming removed 1 base from V and 0 bases from J, with 7 bases in between. This CDR3 spans 14 amino acids. CDR3 sequence: CASSQVVSSYEQYF. The CDR3 bases are TGCGCCAGCAGCCAAGTCGTCAGCTCCTACGAGCAGTACTTC.

Turning to this clone: The same CDR3 is also encoded by other DNA sequences in this sample. The chain is built from TRBV4-1 and TRBJ2-7; D is unresolved. Germline CDR1 MGHRA, CDR2 YSYEKL. V was clipped by 1 base and J by 0 bases, with 10 bases between them. This CDR3 spans 15 amino acids. DNA for the CDR3: TGCGCCAGCAGCCAAGCTCTGAGTTTCTCCTACGAGCAGTACTTC. Encoded protein: CASSQALSFSYEQYF.

The chain is built from TRBV7-9 and TRBJ2-5; unclear D gene. CDR1 is SEHNR and CDR2 is FQNEAQ in the germline V gene (reference sequence). The CDR3 length is 11 residues. V lost 5 bases and J 5 bases, leaving 6 bases between the germline ends. CDR3: CASSQQETQYF. The DNA of the CDR3 is TGTGCCAGCAGCCAACAGGAGACCCAGTACTTC.

The chain joins TRBV19 to TRBJ2-3, with TRBD1 identical over 7 bases. CDR1 is LNHDA, CDR2 SQIVND, per germline (reference sequence). V gave up 5 bases and J gave up 0 bases; unmatched junction bases: 14. This CDR3 has 18 amino acids. The CDR3 DNA follows: TGTGCCAGTAGTCCTAGACAGGGACATTACTCTAGCACAGATACGCAGTATTTT. Its protein product is CASSPRQGHYSSTDTQYF.

V is TRBV7-2 and J is TRBJ2-7; TRBD2 matches 11 bases. Trimming cost V 6 bases and J 0 bases; bases outside gene matches: 4. Germline V gene lookup returns CDR1 SGHTA and CDR2 FQGNSA. This CDR3 is built from 15 residues. CDR3: CASSSTSGNSYEQYF. The CDR3 DNA sequence: TGTGCCAGCAGTTCGACTAGCGGGAACTCCTACGAGCAGTACTTC.

This clone has more than one count but fewer than ten. The chain links TRBV4-1 to TRBJ1-5, with a possible D match to TRBD1 (5 bases). Germline CDR1 MGHRA, CDR2 YSYEKL. Trimming stripped 4 bases from V and 7 bases from J, with 14 bases between. The CDR3 sequence is 14 residues long. CDR3: CASSPSWGEQPQHF. CDR3 nucleotides: TGCGCCAGCAGCCCTTCTTGGGGCGAGCAGCCCCAGCATTTT.

This clone occurred a few times. V usage is TRBV2 and J usage is TRBJ1-1; TRBD1 matches 7 bases. The germline gives CDR1 SNHLY, CDR2 FYNNEI. This CDR3 is built from 14 residues. The junction had 2 bases not matched to a gene; V was cut back by 4 bases and J by 0 bases. This CDR3 reads CASSVGQLNTEAFF. CDR3 bases: TGTGCCAGCAGTGTGGGACAGTTGAACACTGAAGCTTTCTTT.

This sequence joins TRBV19 and TRBJ2-7; D unresolved. The V and J ends lost 8 bases and 7 bases respectively, with 12 bases between them. The germline gives CDR1 LNHDA, CDR2 SQIVND (reference sequence). The CDR3 has 11 amino acids. The CDR3 sequence is CASPTALEQYF. CDR3 DNA sequence: TGTGCCAGTCCCACTGCCCTGGAGCAGTACTTC. The entire variable domain, with the rest obtained from reference TRBV19 and TRBJ2-7, is as follows: DGGITQSPKYLFRKEGQNVTLSCEQNLNHDAMYWYRQDPGQGLRLIYYSQIVNDFQKGDIAEGYSVSREKKESFPLTVTSAQKNPTAFYLCASPTALEQYFGPGTRLTVT.

The chain recombines TRBV5-1 with TRBJ1-4, with 11 positions matching TRBD1. CDR3 length: 15 amino acids. Germline CDR1 is SGHRS and CDR2 is YFSETQ. Trimming removed 1 base from V and 6 bases from J; junction bases left unmatched: 2. The CDR3 protein is CASSLPGQGDEKLFF. The CDR3 DNA sequence: TGCGCCAGCAGCTTGCCGGGACAGGGGGATGAAAAACTGTTTTTT.

The chain combines TRBV7-9 with TRBJ1-5; 8 nucleotides line up with TRBD1. In germline, CDR1 is SEHNR, CDR2 FQNEAQ (reference sequence). This CDR3 has 15 residues. With V trimmed by 6 bases and J by 4 bases, 8 bases remained unmatched. In DNA, the CDR3 is TGTGCCAGCAGTTTGTCGACAGGGGTGAATCAGCCCCAGCATTTT. Translation: CASSLSTGVNQPQHF.

The chain uses TRBV25-1 and TRBJ1-1; maybe TRBD1 (5 bases). Germline V gene lookup returns CDR1 MGHDK and CDR2 SYGVNS. This CDR3 contains 14 residues. V shed 7 bases and J shed 1 base, with 13 bases lying between them. In nucleotides, the CDR3 is TGTGCCAGCAAGGGCGACAGACCGAACACTGAAGCTTTCTTT. It specifies CASKGDRPNTEAFF.

CDR3 bases: TGTGCCAGCAGCGTAGACAGTTACTACGAGCAGTACTTC. It translates to CASSVDSYYEQYF. V is TRBV9 and J is TRBJ2-7; the D is unclear. Germline V gene sequence: CDR1 SGDLS, CDR2 YYNGEE. Trimming shortened V by 0 bases and J by 3 bases, and 7 bases separated the two germline ends. The CDR3 consists of 13 residues.

The chain recombines TRBV5-8 with TRBJ2-6; 10 bases agree with TRBD1. The CDR3 loop spans 18 amino acids. The V and J ends lost 1 base and 0 bases, in that order; junction bases with no gene match: 4. CDR1 SGHTS and CDR2 YDEGEE come from the germline V gene. CDR3 bases: TGTGCCAGCAGCTTGCTGGGACAGGGGTACTCTGGGGCCAACGTCCTGACTTTC. This sequence encodes CASSLLGQGYSGANVLTF.

This chain links TRBV30 with TRBJ1-2, with a weak D call TRBD1 (6 bases). V lost 0 bases and J lost 7, with 18 bases in between. Looked up from germline, CDR1 is GTSNPN and CDR2 is SVGIG (reference sequence). The length of the CDR3 is 15 residues. The CDR3 coding sequence is TGTGCCTGGAGTGTTCTAATCACCGGGGGGCCTGGCTACACCTTC. As protein: CAWSVLITGGPGYTF.

The chain uses TRBV18 and TRBJ2-5; possible D gene TRBD1, 6 bases. The V end lost 2 bases, the J end lost 1 base, and 11 bases lay between the germline ends. The CDR3 runs to 15 residues. Looked up from germline, CDR1 is KGHSH and CDR2 is LQKENI. CDR3 region: CASSPYTGFQETQYF. CDR3 nucleotides: TGTGCCAGCTCACCATACACAGGGTTCCAAGAGACCCAGTACTTC.

The chain joins TRBV6-1 to TRBJ2-6; D is unclear. CDR1 is MNHNS, CDR2 SASEGT, per germline. Trimming took 10 bases from V and 0 from J, leaving 10 bases between them. CDR3 size: 14 residues. This chain's CDR3 is CATSLFSGANVLTF. For the CDR3, the DNA is TGTGCCACCTCTCTGTTCTCTGGGGCCAACGTCCTGACTTTC.

This chain connects TRBV5-8 to TRBJ1-2; 7 bases map to TRBD1. V was pared by 1 base and J by 3 bases, with 9 bases of the junction left unmatched. This CDR3 is built from 16 residues. Germline V lookup: CDR1 SGHTS, CDR2 YDEGEE. In nucleotides, the CDR3 is TGTGCCAGCAGCTTGAAGGGGGCGGAATCTGACTATGGCTACACCTTC. As protein: CASSLKGAESDYGYTF. The entire variable domain, with the rest obtained from reference TRBV5-8 and TRBJ1-2, is as follows: EAGVTQSPTHLIKTRGQQATLRCSPISGHTSVYWYQQALGLGLQFLLWYDEGEERNRGNFPPRFSGRQFPNYSSELNVNALELEDSALYLCASSLKGAESDYGYTFGSGTRLTVV.

The rearrangement links TRBV6-5 to TRBJ2-3; tentative D call: TRBD2 (6 bases). In germline, CDR1 is MNHEY, CDR2 SVGAGI. This CDR3 comprises 14 residues. V lost 4 bases, J lost 4 bases, and 12 bases lay in between. DNA for the CDR3: TGTGCCAGCAGTTTCGGGACTGCGGCAGATACGCAGTATTTT. This codes for CASSFGTAADTQYF.

This clone was observed once. The DNA for the CDR3 is TGTGCCAGCACTAGGACAGCGAACACCGGGGAGCTGTTTTTT. Translating gives CASTRTANTGELFF. V is TRBV28 and J is TRBJ2-2, with D possibly TRBD1 on 6 matching bases. This CDR3 has 14 amino acids. Germline CDR1 and CDR2: MDHEN and SYDVKM. Trimming took off 7 bases at V and 0 bases at J, with 9 bases between the two ends.

The V gene is TRBV7-9, the J gene TRBJ1-1; the D is unclear. The V end was cut by 5 bases, the J end by 1 base, with 8 bases between. Germline V gene data show CDR1 as SEHNR and CDR2 as FQNEAQ (reference sequence). The CDR3 is made up of 13 amino acids. This CDR3 reads CASSTRQNTEAFF. CDR3 nucleotides: TGTGCCAGCAGCACCAGACAGAACACTGAAGCTTTCTTT.